This T cell receptor beta chain was sequenced in a study of spatial heterogeneity in lung cancer. Overall study context: The mean occurrence of each unique TCR and UMI combination in raw reads exceeded nine. Study-level findings and limits: Ubiquitous expanded tumor TCRs appeared in blood more at resection than follow-up.

V lost 0 bases to trimming and J lost 4 bases; unmatched junction nucleotides: 10. This CDR3 comprises 17 residues. Germline CDR1 and CDR2: GTSNPN and SVGIG (reference sequence). Each TCR cDNA molecule bore a unique molecular identifier. TCRdb reprocessed the 5' RACE reads with MiXCR, giving one entry per CDR3 protein. This sample has some 15,000 distinct CDR3 sequences, with 9.5% to 13% found just once. This clonotype is categorized as medium-sized. Its specificity is not known. Indicated time point: sample taken at primary tumor resection. The authors sequenced whole RNA from tumor, nontumor lung or frozen PBMC without sorting. The donors were 72 patients with non-small cell lung cancer that was early-stage and untreated.

The clonotype originates from a male donor with early-stage non-small cell lung cancer. The sequenced sample was PBMCs, obtained at surgery. The chain carries TRBV30 and TRBJ1-1, with 11 bases aligning to TRBD1. The CDR3 sequence is CAWSVRGQGAFGTEAFF. For the CDR3, the DNA is TGTGCCTGGAGTGTACGTGGACAGGGGGCGTTCGGCACTGAAGCTTTCTTT.